The clone carrying this TCR beta chain was seen a single time. The sample belongs to a study of blood T cell repertoires in COVID-19. Study context: Collection of acute and convalescent COVID-19 samples took place in the United States, Italy and Spain. PBMCs, B-cell-depleted T cells, or T cells were the source of the cDNA or gDNA that made up the material.

Source study methods: Reference gene primer amplification yielded estimated nucleated cell counts. The protocol was immunoSEQ multiplex PCR, while the TCRdb copy is restricted to in-frame clones and leaves out a portion. The V and J calls and clone size are taken from that table; D and trimming were inferred from the DNA. The sample yields about 300,000 clones, approximately 82% seen once. The CDR3 runs to 13 residues. CDR1 and CDR2 (germline): SGHTA, FQGNSA. V dropped 3 bases and J dropped 4 bases, with 9 bases sitting between them. This TCR was sampled from a woman between 50 and 59 years old with acute or convalescent COVID-19. The chain uses TRBV7-2 and TRBJ1-2, with unresolved D. Sample: peripheral blood. The CDR3 nucleotides are TGTGCCAGCAGCTTTAATGTAGCCTATGGCTACACCTTC. Its translation is CASSFNVAYGYTF. The full variable domain, completed using reference TRBV7-2 and TRBJ1-2, is GAGVSQSPSNKVTEKGKDVELRCDPISGHTALYWYRQSLGQGLEFLIYFQGNSAPDKSGLPSDRFSAERTGGSVSTLTIQRTQQEDSAVYLCASSFNVAYGYTFGSGTRLTVV.